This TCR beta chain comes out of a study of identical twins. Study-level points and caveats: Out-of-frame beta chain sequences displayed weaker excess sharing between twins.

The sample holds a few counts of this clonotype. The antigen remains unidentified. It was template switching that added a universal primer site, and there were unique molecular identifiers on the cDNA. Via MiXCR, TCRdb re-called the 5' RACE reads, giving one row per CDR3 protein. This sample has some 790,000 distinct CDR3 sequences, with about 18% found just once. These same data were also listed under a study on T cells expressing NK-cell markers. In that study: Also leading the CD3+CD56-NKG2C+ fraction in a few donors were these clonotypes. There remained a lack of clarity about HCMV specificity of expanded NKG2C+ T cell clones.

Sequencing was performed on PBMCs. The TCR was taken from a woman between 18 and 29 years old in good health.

The CDR3 loop reads CASSTRDRGFGGYTF. The CDR3 DNA reads as TGTGCCAGCAGCACCCGGGACAGGGGTTTTGGTGGCTACACCTTC. The V gene is TRBV9, the J gene TRBJ1-2; 10 bases align to TRBD1. The V gene's germline CDR1 is SGDLS and CDR2 YYNGEE. The CDR3 has 15 amino acids. The V and J ends lost 4 bases and 7 bases, in that order; junction bases with no gene match: 10.